A single sample is the source of the 29 T cell receptor beta chains below, sequenced in a study of blood T cells in healthy people across ages. For the second PCR, which ran for about 7 to 11 cycles, a sample-barcoded 5' primer and a J-beta primer mix were used. TCRdb reanalysed the 5' RACE reads using MiXCR and keeps one entry per CDR3 protein. Of about 1 million distinct CDR3 sequences detected, 35% to 55% appear once; the ten largest clones hold approximately 19%. The sample was blood. These receptors came from a woman aged 60-75 years in good health.

This clonotype has a handful of counts. The chain carries TRBV9 and TRBJ2-1; D gene uncertain. This CDR3 region has 12 residues. Germline V lookup: CDR1 SGDLS, CDR2 YYNGEE. V dropped 6 bases and J dropped 9 bases, with 13 bases sitting between them. For the CDR3, the DNA is TGTGCCAGCACCAACTCGAGAGCTGAGCAGTTCTTC. It encodes CASTNSRAEQFF. Filled out from reference TRBV9 and TRBJ2-1, the complete variable domain reads DSGVTQTPKHLITATGQRVTLRCSPRSGDLSVYWYQQSLDQGLQFLIQYYNGEERAKGNILERFSAQQFPDLHSELNLSSLELGDSALYFCASTNSRAEQFFGPGTRLTVL.

This clonotype was detected a few times. The chain couples TRBV6-5 to TRBJ2-1; possible D gene TRBD1, 8 bases. The germline V and J ends were trimmed by 8 bases and 6 bases, with 17 bases remaining between them. The CDR3 is 14 residues long. Looked up from germline, CDR1 is MNHEY and CDR2 is SVGAGI. The CDR3 sequence: CASRDYRGTNEQFF. CDR3 nucleotides: TGTGCCAGCCGGGACTACAGGGGGACCAATGAGCAGTTCTTC.

The chain is built from TRBV30 and TRBJ2-5, with TRBD2 matching 15 bases. The CDR3 is 14 residues long. The germline V gene encodes CDR1 GTSNPN and CDR2 SVGIG (reference sequence). Trimming cost V 4 bases and J 4 bases; bases outside gene matches: 1. CDR3 in DNA: TGTGCCTGGACGGGACTAGCGGGAGGAGAGACCCAGTACTTC. It codes for CAWTGLAGGETQYF.

In the case of this clonotype: A junction boundary mismatches the germline segment, possibly from a read error. The chain carries TRBV7-6 and TRBJ2-3; 12 positions agree with TRBD2. CDR1 SGHVS and CDR2 FNYEAQ come from the germline V gene. The CDR3 sequence is 19 residues long. The CDR3 loop reads CASSLAHPGLAGLIDTRYF. The DNA for the CDR3 is TGTGCCAGCAGCTTAGCCCACCCCGGACTAGCGGGATTGATAGATACGCGGTATTTT.

In this sample, this clonotype turned up many times. This chain connects TRBV13 to TRBJ2-6; D gene unclear. Deletions cut 5 bases from V and 3 bases from J, with 5 bases between. The germline V gene encodes CDR1 PRHDT and CDR2 FYEKMQ (reference sequence). The CDR3 contains 13 residues. CDR3 nucleotides: TGTGCCAGCAGCGCCGTTGGGGCCAACGTCCTGACTTTC. Translated, it gives CASSAVGANVLTF.

The V call is TRBV6-5, the J call TRBJ1-5, with no clear D. The V end was cut by 8 bases, the J end by 6 bases, with 11 bases between. Germline loops: CDR1 MNHEY, CDR2 SVGAGI. The length of the CDR3 is 12 residues. CDR3 bases: TGTGCCAGCTCACATTTGGGTCAGCCCCAGCATTTT. Translated: CASSHLGQPQHF.

J is TRBJ2-6 and V is TRBV6-5; possible D gene TRBD1, 6 bases. The CDR3 runs 16 residues. Germline CDR1 and CDR2: MNHEY and SVGAGI. Between the trimmed V and J ends, which lost 3 bases and 3 bases, there was a span of 12 bases. The CDR3 region is CASSYSTGSGANVLTF. DNA for the CDR3: TGTGCCAGCAGTTATTCTACAGGGAGTGGGGCCAACGTCCTGACTTTC.

This chain links TRBV20-1 with TRBJ2-1; 14 nucleotides align to TRBD2. CDR3 length equals 16 residues. V lost 6 bases to trimming and J lost 9 bases; unmatched junction nucleotides: 13. Germline V lookup: CDR1 DFQATT, CDR2 SNEGSKA (reference sequence). CDR3 bases: TGCAGTGCCATCAGACTAGCGGGAGGGACGGACAGTGAGCAGTTCTTC. Protein product: CSAIRLAGGTDSEQFF.

The chain has TRBV12-3 or TRBV12-4 and TRBJ2-7; TRBD1 aligns across 8 bases. The end of the DNA is better explained by TRBJ2-5, so the J call may be wrong. The CDR3 is 13 amino acids. This CDR3 is CASSFQGARTQYF. The CDR3 DNA follows: TGTGCCAGCAGTTTCCAGGGGGCAAGGACCCAGTACTTC.

The chain is built from TRBV29-1 and TRBJ1-1, with D hard to call. V was clipped by 7 bases and J by 3 bases, with 12 bases between them. This CDR3 has 12 residues. Looked up from germline, CDR1 is SQVTM and CDR2 is ANQGSEA. This CDR3 is CSAQVWDTEAFF. CDR3 sequence (DNA): TGCAGCGCTCAGGTGTGGGACACTGAAGCTTTCTTT. Using reference TRBV29-1 and TRBJ1-1 for the parts outside the CDR3, the full variable domain is SAVISQKPSRDICQRGTSLTIQCQVDSQVTMMFWYRQQPGQSLTLIATANQGSEATYESGFVIDKFPISRPNLTFSTLTVSNMSPEDSSIYLCSAQVWDTEAFFGQGTRLTVV.

This clonotype showed up just once. The junction and the germline gene differ at one end; a read error may be behind it. This chain links TRBV11-2 with TRBJ2-7; D unresolved. CDR3 length: 12 residues. Germline CDR1 and CDR2: SGHAT and FQNNGV. This CDR3 reads CTSSLDPGKQYF. CDR3 sequence (DNA): TGTACCAGCAGCTTAGATCCGGGCAAGCAGTACTTC.

This clonotype has a single count. V is TRBV27 and J is TRBJ2-1; 9 bases are shared with TRBD1. The CDR3 runs 14 residues. Germline assignment: CDR1 MNHEY and CDR2 SMNVEV (reference sequence). V lost 7 bases to trimming and J lost 2 bases; unmatched junction nucleotides: 3. This chain's CDR3 is CASTRTGAYNEQFF. Written as DNA, the CDR3 is TGTGCCAGCACTCGGACAGGGGCCTACAATGAGCAGTTCTTC.

This clonotype has just a few counts. This chain joins TRBV27 and TRBJ1-5; D is unresolved. CDR3 length: 15 amino acids. The V and J ends lost 5 bases and 4 bases respectively, with 15 bases between them. Germline loops: CDR1 MNHEY, CDR2 SMNVEV (reference sequence). The CDR3 here is CASSPGVGVNQPQHF. The CDR3 DNA reads as TGTGCCAGCAGTCCCGGGGTAGGAGTGAATCAGCCCCAGCATTTT.

This clonotype was found a few times. The gene calls are TRBV6-2 or TRBV6-3 and TRBJ2-1; TRBD1 agrees at 7 bases. V trimming: 7 bases; J trimming: 4 bases; junction bases outside the gene matches: 10. CDR1 is MNHEY, CDR2 SVGEGT, per germline. The CDR3 runs to 15 residues. The CDR3 here is CASTLTGVGYNEQFF. CDR3 bases: TGTGCCAGCACCTTAACAGGGGTAGGGTACAATGAGCAGTTCTTC.

The gene calls are TRBV2 and TRBJ2-7, with 7 bases lining up with TRBD1. This CDR3 comprises 14 residues. Germline V CDR1 and CDR2: SNHLY, FYNNEI. V was clipped by 5 bases and J by 3 bases; unmatched bases: 7. CDR3 DNA: TGTGCCAGCAGTCGCCGGACAGGACACTACGAGCAGTACTTC. Residues: CASSRRTGHYEQYF.

The J gene is TRBJ2-3, the V gene TRBV5-1; no firm D call. This CDR3 contains 14 residues. The germline gives CDR1 SGHRS, CDR2 YFSETQ. The V gene lost 0 bases and the J gene lost 2 bases, with 7 bases spanning the gap. The CDR3 bases are TGCGCCAGCAGCTTGGAGTCGGTCACAGATACGCAGTATTTT. This gives the protein CASSLESVTDTQYF.

The V call is TRBV7-3, the J call TRBJ2-1, with D maybe TRBD2 (6 bases). Trimming pared 6 bases from V and 10 bases from J, leaving 19 bases between. Germline V gives CDR1 SGHTA, CDR2 FQGTGA. The CDR3 extends over 14 amino acids. This CDR3 reads CASSLRLMEGEQFF. CDR3 DNA: TGTGCCAGCAGTCTCAGACTAATGGAGGGGGAGCAGTTCTTC.

V and J are TRBV23-1 and TRBJ2-1; TRBD2 is a possible D gene (6 bases). TRBV23-1 is annotated as an ORF whose role is uncertain. Trimming removed 3 bases from V and 6 bases from J, with 24 bases in between. The CDR3 loop spans 18 amino acids. CDR3: CASSHSSGLDIGANEQFF. CDR3 nucleotides: TGCGCCAGCAGTCACTCCAGCGGGCTCGACATTGGGGCCAATGAGCAGTTCTTC.

The V and J genes are TRBV24-1 and TRBJ2-4; 9 positions agree with TRBD1. The DNA end is a closer match to TRBJ2-7, so the J assignment may be wrong. The CDR3 length is 14 residues. CDR1 and CDR2 (germline): KGHDR, SFDVKD. CDR3 sequence (DNA): TGTGCCACCAGTTCCGGGACAGGGTTTGACGAGCAGTACTTC. Translated: CATSSGTGFDEQYF.

CDR3 nucleotides: TGTGCCAGCAGCCCGTGGGCTGGCACAGATACGCAGTATTTT. The encoded protein is CASSPWAGTDTQYF. The chain links TRBV7-8 to TRBJ2-3; D gene unclear. The CDR3 loop spans 14 amino acids. Trimming shortened V by 5 bases and J by 1 base, and 10 bases separated the two germline ends. Germline lookup yields CDR1 SGHVS and CDR2 FQNEAQ.

This clonotype showed up just a few times. This chain connects TRBV29-1 to TRBJ2-1; D might be TRBD2 (6 bases). V dropped 2 bases and J dropped 10 bases, with 21 bases sitting between them. Germline loops: CDR1 SQVTM, CDR2 ANQGSEA. CDR3 length equals 15 residues. The CDR3: CSVERGVQSGKEQFF. The CDR3 region has the DNA TGCAGCGTTGAACGCGGGGTCCAAAGTGGTAAGGAGCAGTTCTTC.

As to this clonotype: At one of its ends the junction is not consistent with the germline gene, which may arise from a read error. The chain carries TRBV9 and TRBJ2-1; 9 bases align to TRBD2. CDR3 length: 15 amino acids. Germline V gene data show CDR1 as SGDLS and CDR2 as YYNGEE. The CDR3 loop is CASSVGLTSGNEQFF. CDR3 coding DNA: TGTGCCAGTAGCGTAGGATTGACTAGCGGTAATGAGCAGTTCTTC. Drawing the rest from reference TRBV9 and TRBJ2-1, the complete variable domain is DSGVTQTPKHLITATGQRVTLRCSPRSGDLSVYWYQQSLDQGLQFLIQYYNGEERAKGNILERFSAQQFPDLHSELNLSSLELGDSALYFCASSVGLTSGNEQFFGPGTRLTVL.

The V gene is TRBV29-1, the J gene TRBJ2-5; 7 positions match TRBD1. The ends lost 6 bases at V and 11 bases at J; junction bases unmatched: 15. Germline V gene data show CDR1 as SQVTM and CDR2 as ANQGSEA. This CDR3 has 13 residues. The CDR3 spells CSVSGQTIYKQYF. DNA of the CDR3: TGCAGCGTATCGGGACAGACTATTTACAAGCAGTACTTC.

This clonotype was seen once. The gene calls are TRBV20-1 and TRBJ1-2; TRBD1 is a possible D gene (5 bases). This CDR3 comprises 14 residues. CDR1 is DFQATT and CDR2 is SNEGSKA in the germline V gene (reference sequence). With 1 base removed from V and 2 bases from J, the gap between germline ends came to 11 bases. The CDR3 loop is CSARATEMNYGYTF. DNA of the CDR3: TGCAGTGCTAGAGCGACAGAGATGAACTATGGCTACACCTTC.

V gene TRBV14 combines with J gene TRBJ2-5; D gene ambiguous. The J call may be incorrect, as the DNA end agrees better with TRBJ2-7. The CDR3 runs to 14 residues. Germline V gene sequence: CDR1 SGHDN, CDR2 FVKESK. DNA for the CDR3: TGTGCCAGCAGCCAAGATTTGCCGGTCTACGAGCAGTACTTC. Translation: CASSQDLPVYEQYF.

Details on this clonotype: The junction departs from germline at one end; a sequencing error may be responsible. The gene calls are TRBV2 and TRBJ2-1; D is possibly TRBD1 (5 bases). The J call may be in error: the DNA end matches TRBJ2-7 better. Looked up from germline, CDR1 is SNHLY and CDR2 is FYNNEI. This CDR3 region has 13 residues. The DNA of the CDR3 is TGTGCTAGCAGTGAGGCAGGGATTTACGAGCAGTACTTC. Its protein is CASSEAGIYEQYF.

This clonotype was recorded a few times. The gene calls are TRBV4-1 and TRBJ1-2; maybe TRBD1 (5 bases). Germline V gene lookup returns CDR1 MGHRA and CDR2 YSYEKL. This CDR3 has 15 amino acids. V lost 4 bases, J lost 3 bases, and 15 bases lay in between. The CDR3, as DNA: TGCGCCAGCAGCCCCACCCGGTGGGGGGACTATGGCTACACCTTC. Protein: CASSPTRWGDYGYTF.

The rearrangement links TRBV6-6 to TRBJ2-4, with TRBD1 as a possible D gene (5 bases). Germline-derived CDR1 and CDR2 are MNHNY and SVGAGI (reference sequence). The V and J ends lost 6 bases and 13 bases respectively, with 22 bases between them. This CDR3 has 14 amino acids. CDR3 region: CASSTTPGQGEQYF. As DNA, the CDR3 is TGTGCCAGCAGCACAACACCAGGACAAGGAGAGCAGTACTTC.

V and J are TRBV2 and TRBJ1-5; D gene ambiguous. The ends were cut back, 6 bases at V and 0 bases at J, with 9 bases in the middle. Germline V lookup: CDR1 SNHLY, CDR2 FYNNEI. The CDR3 spans 14 residues. The DNA for the CDR3 is TGTGCCAGCAGCCATGAGTATAGCAATCAGCCCCAGCATTTT. Its translation is CASSHEYSNQPQHF.